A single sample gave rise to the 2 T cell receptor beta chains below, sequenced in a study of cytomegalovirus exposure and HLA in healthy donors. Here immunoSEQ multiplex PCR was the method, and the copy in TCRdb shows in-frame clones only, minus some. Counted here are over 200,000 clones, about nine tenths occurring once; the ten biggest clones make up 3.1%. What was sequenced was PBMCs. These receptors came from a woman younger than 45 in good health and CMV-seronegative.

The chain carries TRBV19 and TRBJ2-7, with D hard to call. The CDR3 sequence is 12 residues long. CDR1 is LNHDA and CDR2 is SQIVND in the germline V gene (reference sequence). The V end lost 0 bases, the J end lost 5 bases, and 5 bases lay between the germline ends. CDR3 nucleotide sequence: TGTGCCAGTAGTATAGATCCCCACGAGCAGTACTTC. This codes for CASSIDPHEQYF. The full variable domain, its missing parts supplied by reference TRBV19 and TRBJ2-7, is DGGITQSPKYLFRKEGQNVTLSCEQNLNHDAMYWYRQDPGQGLRLIYYSQIVNDFQKGDIAEGYSVSREKKESFPLTVTSAQKNPTAFYLCASSIDPHEQYFGPGTRLTVT.

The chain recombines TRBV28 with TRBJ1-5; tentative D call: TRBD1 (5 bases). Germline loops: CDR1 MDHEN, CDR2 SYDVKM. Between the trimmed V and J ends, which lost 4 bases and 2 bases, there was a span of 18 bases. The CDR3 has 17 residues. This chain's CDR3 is CASSSYPGEWGNQPQHF. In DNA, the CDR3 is TGTGCCAGCAGTTCCTACCCGGGGGAATGGGGCAATCAGCCCCAGCATTTT.